A single sample is the source of the 18 T cell receptor beta chains below, sequenced in a study of human T cells and chemical hapten exposure. Sample time point: pre-sensitization, week 0. Indicated treatment: therapeutic diphenylcyclopropenone sensitization with weekly scalp DPC. TCRdb analysed the RACE reads with MiXCR anew, one entry per CDR3 protein. The data hold tens of thousands of distinct CDR3 sequences, with 9.5% to 10% observed a single time. This material consisted of whole blood, taken in connection with sensitization to the hapten diphenylcyclopropenone (DPC). These receptors were obtained from a middle-aged man with alopecia areata. Some clones in this sample may be carry-over from other donors' samples.

This clonotype was seen more than once but under ten times. The gene calls are TRBV7-2 and TRBJ2-2; possible D gene TRBD2, 7 bases. This CDR3 has 13 amino acids. From germline, CDR1 is SGHTA and CDR2 FQGNSA. V lost 1 base, J lost 9 bases, and 9 bases lay in between. The CDR3 sequence: CASSLGGGRELFF. Here the CDR3 DNA reads TGTGCCAGCAGCTTAGGGGGGGGCAGGGAGCTGTTTTTT.

The chain recombines TRBV7-8 with TRBJ2-1, with TRBD2 matching 8 bases. The J segment lost 4 bases and the V segment lost 5 bases, leaving 10 bases of the junction unmatched. This CDR3 has 16 residues. Germline assignment: CDR1 SGHVS and CDR2 FQNEAQ. The CDR3 nucleotides read TGTGCCAGCAGCCGTAAAGCGGGAGAAGGGTACAATGAGCAGTTCTTC. It is translated as CASSRKAGEGYNEQFF.

This clonotype was found a few times. The CDR3 coding sequence is TGTGCCAGCAGCGTAGCGTTAGCGGGGAACAATGAGCAGTTCTTC. The encoded protein is CASSVALAGNNEQFF. The chain combines TRBV9 with TRBJ2-1, with 8 bases identical to TRBD2. J was trimmed by 5 bases and V by 0 bases; bases with no gene match: 4. The length of the CDR3 is 15 residues. Germline V gene data show CDR1 as SGDLS and CDR2 as YYNGEE.

The chain links TRBV28 to TRBJ2-3; tentatively, D is TRBD1 or TRBD2 (5 bases each). The V gene lost 6 bases and the J gene lost 0 bases, with 13 bases spanning the gap. There are 15 residues in the CDR3. Germline lookup yields CDR1 MDHEN and CDR2 SYDVKM. CDR3 in amino acids: CASSNQGRSTDTQYF. DNA of the CDR3: TGTGCCAGCAGCAATCAGGGACGTAGCACAGATACGCAGTATTTT.

In its sample, this clonotype was seen a few times. The genes are TRBV11-2 and TRBJ2-3; D unclear. Germline V lookup: CDR1 SGHAT, CDR2 FQNNGV. The CDR3 is made up of 15 amino acids. V was cut by 5 bases and J by 0 bases, with 12 bases left in between. CDR3 nucleotides: TGTGCCAGCAGCGCAAATCCAGGTAGCACAGATACGCAGTATTTT. Protein: CASSANPGSTDTQYF.

The V gene is TRBV5-1, the J gene TRBJ2-1, with D unresolved. The CDR3 sequence is 14 residues long. Germline-derived CDR1 and CDR2 are SGHRS and YFSETQ. V was pared by 0 bases and J by 6 bases, with 10 bases between. The CDR3 nucleotides are TGCGCCAGCAGCTTGGGGGTACCCGCCAATGAGCAGTTCTTC. Amino acid sequence: CASSLGVPANEQFF.

This clonotype was counted between two and nine times. The chain uses TRBV7-2 and TRBJ2-5; 7 bases map to TRBD1. Germline V gene lookup returns CDR1 SGHTA and CDR2 FQGNSA. After removal of 1 base from V and 9 bases from J, the junction contained 5 bases not matched to a gene. The CDR3 is made up of 13 amino acids. The CDR3 DNA reads as TGTGCCAGCAGCTTAGGGGACAGCAAGGCCCAGTACTTC. Protein sequence: CASSLGDSKAQYF.

The V gene is TRBV11-2, the J gene TRBJ1-2, with D possibly TRBD1 on 5 matching bases. Germline V CDR1 and CDR2: SGHAT, FQNNGV. V dropped 1 base and J dropped 0 bases, with 9 bases sitting between them. The CDR3 covers 15 residues. CDR3 sequence: CASSLGDGANYGYTF. CDR3 in DNA: TGTGCCAGCAGCTTAGGGGACGGGGCTAACTATGGCTACACCTTC.

In this sample, this clonotype turned up many times. The CDR3 sequence is CASSTGGVNTEAFF. CDR3 in DNA: TGCGCCAGCAGCACGGGAGGGGTGAACACTGAAGCTTTCTTT. The gene calls are TRBV5-1 and TRBJ1-1, with D maybe TRBD1 (5 bases). V lost 4 bases and J 0 bases, leaving 10 bases between the germline ends. Germline assignment: CDR1 SGHRS and CDR2 YFSETQ. This CDR3 spans 14 amino acids.

This clonotype was detected ten times or more. This sequence joins TRBV12-5 and TRBJ2-1; 16 bases agree with TRBD2. Trimming cost V 2 bases and J 4 bases; bases outside gene matches: 11. Germline lookup yields CDR1 LGHNT and CDR2 FRNRAP. The CDR3 covers 20 residues. The DNA of the CDR3 is TGTGCTAGTGGTTTGATTCTCGGGACTAGCGGGAGGGCCGCGTACAATGAGCAGTTCTTC. Translated: CASGLILGTSGRAAYNEQFF. The full variable domain, rest sourced from reference TRBV12-5 and TRBJ2-1, is DARVTQTPRHKVTEMGQEVTMRCQPILGHNTVFWYRQTMMQGLELLAYFRNRAPLDDSGMPKDRFSAEMPDATLATLKIQPSEPRDSAVYFCASGLILGTSGRAAYNEQFFGPGTRLTVL.

The chain is built from TRBV20-1 and TRBJ2-2; no definite D call. Trimming removed 4 bases from V and 2 bases from J, with 11 bases in between. This CDR3 has 14 amino acids. Germline CDR1 and CDR2: DFQATT and SNEGSKA (reference sequence). The CDR3 nucleotides are TGCAGTGCTATCCCGTGGGTAAACACCGGGGAGCTGTTTTTT. This encodes CSAIPWVNTGELFF.

This clonotype was observed at least ten times. V is TRBV19 and J is TRBJ1-5; no clear D gene. In germline, CDR1 is LNHDA, CDR2 SQIVND (reference sequence). The CDR3 runs 15 residues. Deletions cut 3 bases from V and 10 bases from J, with 19 bases between. CDR3 sequence (DNA): TGTGCCAGTAGTATCTTACCAGTGCTATCAAAACCCCAGCATTTT. Amino acid sequence: CASSILPVLSKPQHF.

The rearrangement links TRBV2 to TRBJ2-2, with a weak D call TRBD1 (5 bases). This CDR3 has 12 amino acids. Germline-derived CDR1 and CDR2 are SNHLY and FYNNEI. V was cut by 9 bases and J by 7 bases, with 12 bases left in between. CDR3 nucleotides: TGTGCCAGAAAAGGGGATTTCGGGGAGCTGTTTTTT. Translation: CARKGDFGELFF.

The sample holds a few counts of this clonotype. The chain joins TRBV5-1 to TRBJ2-3; tentatively, D is TRBD2 (6 bases). Looked up from germline, CDR1 is SGHRS and CDR2 is YFSETQ. CDR3 length: 15 amino acids. Trimming shortened V by 7 bases and J by 4 bases, and 19 bases separated the two germline ends. This CDR3 is CASYKLASGSDTQYF. CDR3 DNA sequence: TGCGCCAGCTATAAACTAGCTTCGGGATCAGATACGCAGTATTTT.

This clonotype was observed at least ten times. The V call is TRBV9, the J call TRBJ2-3, with 9 positions matching TRBD2. V lost 4 bases and J lost 2; bases outside the gene matches: 8. CDR3 size: 16 residues. CDR1 is SGDLS and CDR2 is YYNGEE in the germline V gene. The CDR3 bases are TGTGCCAGCAGCTCCCTAGCGGGGCAATTCACAGATACGCAGTATTTT. Translated, it gives CASSSLAGQFTDTQYF.

This rearrangement joins TRBV2 to TRBJ1-2, with no clear D. Germline CDR1 SNHLY, CDR2 FYNNEI. Trimming cost V 7 bases and J 6 bases, with 9 bases left between them. The length of the CDR3 is 11 residues. In DNA form, the CDR3 reads TGTGCCAGCAAACCCTACAATGGCTACACCTTC. This encodes CASKPYNGYTF.

The chain carries TRBV5-1 and TRBJ2-5, with no clear D. The germline CDR1 and CDR2 sequences are SGHRS and YFSETQ. The CDR3 is made up of 13 amino acids. Trimming shortened V by 4 bases and J by 4 bases, and 11 bases separated the two germline ends. CDR3 in amino acids: CASSAGPRETQYF. The CDR3 DNA reads as TGCGCCAGCAGCGCCGGACCGAGAGAGACCCAGTACTTC.

This clonotype has just a few counts. The chain employs TRBV6-1 and TRBJ2-1; TRBD2 aligns across 10 bases. This CDR3 contains 16 residues. Germline values: CDR1 MNHNS, CDR2 SASEGT. V was pared by 0 bases and J by 10 bases, with 9 bases of the junction left unmatched. The DNA of the CDR3 is TGTGCCAGCAGTGAAGCTAGCAGCGGGAGGGGCCGCGAGCAGTTCTTC. Its translation is CASSEASSGRGREQFF.